The 22 T cell receptor beta chains given below trace back to one sample, sequenced in a study of CXCR3-negative and CXCR3-positive naive CD8 T cells. Study observations and caveats: Researchers report that CXCR3-positive naive cells carry more hydrophobic TRB CDR3s than CXCR3-negative naive cells.

The authors prepared UMI-labeled TRB cDNA libraries by 5' RACE. Reprocessing the 5' RACE reads, TCRdb reports a single entry for every CDR3 protein and omits DNA. The listing records about 89,000 distinct CDR3 sequences. Their antigens remain unidentified. Sequenced sample: naive CXCR3+ CD8+ T cells from blood. As to subset: CD45RO-CCR7+CD27+CD95- naive CD8+ T cells expressing CXCR3 (TNR3+). These receptors all stem from a human donor in good health. Some clones in this sample may be carry-over from other donors' samples.

The chain links TRBV20-1 to TRBJ2-7; the D gene TCRdb calls, TRBD2, cannot be checked with no DNA. This CDR3 has 12 residues. Germline V CDR1 and CDR2: DFQATT, SNEGSKA (reference sequence). The CDR3 here is CSAPGTSYEQYF.

This chain joins TRBV7-9 and TRBJ2-7. This CDR3 spans 13 amino acids. Germline CDR1 SEHNR, CDR2 FQNEAQ (reference sequence). The CDR3 loop reads CASSLPEDYEQYF.

The rearrangement links TRBV7-9 to TRBJ2-2; the TCRdb D gene call, TRBD2, has no DNA to confirm it. The germline V gene has CDR1 SEHNR and CDR2 FQNEAQ (reference sequence). The CDR3 covers 17 residues. CDR3 in amino acids: CASSPMHPSPNTGELFF. Filled out from reference TRBV7-9 and TRBJ2-2, the complete variable domain reads DTGVSQNPRHKITKRGQNVTFRCDPISEHNRLYWYRQTLGQGPEFLTYFQNEAQLEKSRLLSDRFSAERPKGSFSTLEIQRTEQGDSAMYLCASSPMHPSPNTGELFFGEGSRLTVL.

The chain is built from TRBV4-2 and TRBJ1-2; TCRdb's D gene call, TRBD1, goes unchecked for lack of DNA. Germline-derived CDR1 and CDR2 are LGHNA and YNFKEQ. The CDR3 is 14 residues long. CDR3 sequence reads: CASSTPGFFYGYTF.

This chain uses TRBV29-1 with TRBJ1-5; TCRdb proposes TRBD1, but this gene call is untestable without DNA. Looked up from germline, CDR1 is SQVTM and CDR2 is ANQGSEA. This CDR3 has 13 residues. The CDR3 here is CSVDWQGAQPQHF. Using reference TRBV29-1 and TRBJ1-5 for the parts outside the CDR3, the full variable domain is SAVISQKPSRDICQRGTSLTIQCQVDSQVTMMFWYRQQPGQSLTLIATANQGSEATYESGFVIDKFPISRPNLTFSTLTVSNMSPEDSSIYLCSVDWQGAQPQHFGDGTRLSIL.

The V call is TRBV5-6, the J call TRBJ2-7; TCRdb returns TRBD1, unconfirmable since there is no DNA. The CDR3 has 16 residues. Germline V gives CDR1 SGHDT, CDR2 YYEEEE. Here the CDR3 reads CASSLRATGPLYEQYF.

The V gene is TRBV5-1, the J gene TRBJ2-3; there is no DNA to check the TCRdb D call of TRBD1. The germline gives CDR1 SGHRS, CDR2 YFSETQ. This CDR3 is 17 amino acids long. CDR3 protein: CASSVLRGGSPTDTQYF.

V usage is TRBV5-1 and J usage is TRBJ2-1; with no DNA, the TCRdb D assignment of TRBD2 cannot be verified. This CDR3 is 15 amino acids long. CDR1 and CDR2 from the germline V gene are SGHRS and YFSETQ. The CDR3 sequence: CASSFSGGTYNEQFF.

J is TRBJ2-1 and V is TRBV12-3 or TRBV12-4; without DNA, the TCRdb call of TRBD1 cannot be checked. CDR3 length: 15 amino acids. This CDR3 reads CASSWDRGPYNEQFF.

This chain links TRBV25-1 with TRBJ2-7; TCRdb's D gene call, TRBD1, goes unchecked for lack of DNA. CDR1 MGHDK and CDR2 SYGVNS come from the germline V gene. CDR3 length equals 17 residues. CDR3: CASSVLTGTGLSYEQYF.

This chain joins TRBV9 and TRBJ2-5; TCRdb proposes TRBD2, but this gene call is untestable without DNA. From germline, CDR1 is SGDLS and CDR2 YYNGEE. The CDR3 extends over 16 amino acids. This CDR3 reads CASSVSSGLAQETQYF.

The chain recombines TRBV29-1 with TRBJ2-1; the D gene TCRdb calls, TRBD1, cannot be checked with no DNA. Germline-derived CDR1 and CDR2 are SQVTM and ANQGSEA. This CDR3 has 13 residues. CDR3 residues: CSVDVDNYNEQFF.

The J gene is TRBJ2-7, the V gene TRBV7-9. CDR1 and CDR2 (germline): SEHNR, FQNEAQ (reference sequence). The CDR3 runs to 14 residues. CDR3 region: CASSLEVSAYEQYF. The variable domain in full, completed from reference TRBV7-9 and TRBJ2-7, reads DTGVSQNPRHKITKRGQNVTFRCDPISEHNRLYWYRQTLGQGPEFLTYFQNEAQLEKSRLLSDRFSAERPKGSFSTLEIQRTEQGDSAMYLCASSLEVSAYEQYFGPGTRLTVT.

This sequence joins TRBV29-1 and TRBJ2-7; TCRdb selects TRBD2, and the lack of DNA leaves this call unchecked. The germline gives CDR1 SQVTM, CDR2 ANQGSEA. CDR3 length: 15 amino acids. The CDR3 here is CSVESYEGPPYEQYF.

The V call is TRBV7-2, the J call TRBJ2-2. CDR1 and CDR2 from the germline V gene are SGHTA and FQGNSA. The CDR3 runs 14 residues. CDR3 loop: CASSLVTLTGELFF.

CDR3 sequence reads: CAISTPGTIYEQYF. The V call is TRBV10-3, the J call TRBJ2-7; TCRdb selects TRBD1, and the lack of DNA leaves this call unchecked. The CDR3 runs to 14 residues. Germline CDR1 ENHRY, CDR2 SYGVKD.

J is TRBJ2-7 and V is TRBV6-2 or TRBV6-3. The germline V gene has CDR1 MNHEY and CDR2 SVGEGT. The length of the CDR3 is 12 residues. CDR3 sequence: CASSFLAREQYF.

V usage is TRBV6-2 or TRBV6-3 and J usage is TRBJ2-7; no DNA is available, so the TRBD1 call from TCRdb remains unchecked. The CDR3 spans 14 residues. Per germline, CDR1 MNHEY and CDR2 SVGEGT. The CDR3 sequence: CASRRRGILSEQYF.

The chain joins TRBV7-6 to TRBJ2-7; TCRdb lists TRBD1, though no DNA is available to test this call. Germline V lookup: CDR1 SGHVS, CDR2 FNYEAQ. The CDR3 runs 16 residues. CDR3 sequence reads: CASSLWSVGQEYEQYF. The whole variable domain, remainder taken from reference TRBV7-6 and TRBJ2-7, is GAGVSQSPRYKVTKRGQDVALRCDPISGHVSLYWYRQALGQGPEFLTYFNYEAQQDKSGLPNDRFSAERPEGSISTLTIQRTEQRDSAMYRCASSLWSVGQEYEQYFGPGTRLTVT.

The chain joins TRBV6-1 to TRBJ2-6; TCRdb outputs TRBD1, but without DNA this stays unchecked. CDR1 is MNHNS and CDR2 is SASEGT in the germline V gene. The CDR3 totals 16 residues. The CDR3 sequence: CASSEARGTGANVLTF.

The CDR3 is CASSPRLAGALVRTTDTQYF. The chain recombines TRBV7-2 with TRBJ2-3; lacking DNA, the TRBD2 call made by TCRdb goes unchecked. Germline CDR1 SGHTA, CDR2 FQGNSA. This CDR3 comprises 20 residues.

This chain links TRBV3-1 with TRBJ1-5. Germline CDR1 LGHDT, CDR2 YNNKEL (reference sequence). The CDR3 runs 12 residues. CDR3 region: CASSQSGQPQHF.